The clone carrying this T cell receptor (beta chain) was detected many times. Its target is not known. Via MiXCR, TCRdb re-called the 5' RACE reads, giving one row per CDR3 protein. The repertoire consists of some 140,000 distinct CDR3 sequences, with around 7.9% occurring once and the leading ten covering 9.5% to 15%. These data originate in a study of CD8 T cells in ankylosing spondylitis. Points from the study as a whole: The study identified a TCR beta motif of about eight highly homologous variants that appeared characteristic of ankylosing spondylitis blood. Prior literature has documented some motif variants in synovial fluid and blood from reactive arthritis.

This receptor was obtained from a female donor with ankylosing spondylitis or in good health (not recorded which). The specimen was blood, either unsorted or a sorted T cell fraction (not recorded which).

The CDR3 loop is CASSPQGSGTEAFF. In DNA, the CDR3 is TGTGCCAGCAGCCCACAGGGGTCGGGCACTGAAGCTTTCTTT. The chain uses TRBV6-1 and TRBJ1-1; TRBD1 matches at 7 bases. Germline-derived CDR1 and CDR2 are MNHNS and SASEGT. The CDR3 sequence is 14 residues long. Trimming took 6 bases from V and 4 from J; bases not matched to a gene: 8.